This T cell receptor beta chain was found in a study of blood T cell repertoires in COVID-19 (dated by TCRdb to 2019 to 2021). Study-wide context: Samples covering the acute and convalescent phases of COVID-19 were provided by collaborators in the United States, Italy and Spain. HLA class I and class II types, where available, came from metadata supplied by the sample provider rather than from assay-based typing. The repertoires were released in a freely available public database meant as a resource for research on the immune response to SARS-CoV-2. The sample metadata nearly always contained a de-identified subject ID, COVID-19 status, age in years and sex. The samples were drawn from two sources: the first 160 participants of the ongoing ImmuneRACE study, and approximately 1,300 subjects contributed by 6 global collaborators. Deeply sampled blood TCRbeta repertoires from subjects exposed to, actively infected with, or recovered from COVID-19 were included in the dataset. The prospective study material was composed of cDNA or gDNA derived from T cells, B-cell-depleted T cells, or PBMCs. What the study reported, not specific to this receptor: Clinical and demographic metadata were provided uncurated, with the amount varying by source and participant.

CDR1 and CDR2 are read off the germline V gene as SGHRS and YFSETQ. V has 7 bases trimmed and J has 3 bases trimmed; junction bases matching no gene number 9. From its cysteine to its phenylalanine, the CDR3 spans 15 amino acids. Of all the DNA, just the CDR3 is kept, 45 bases in frame from base 1. Each collaborating institution followed its own protocols to collect whole blood in K2EDTA tubes. For TCRbeta analysis, collaborators shipped samples as frozen whole blood, isolated PBMCs, or DNA extracted from either of those sample types. TCRbeta CDR3 regions were amplified from genomic DNA using the immunoSEQ Assay, a bias-controlled multiplex PCR. The authors' analysis ran thus. The number of nucleated cells in each sample was estimated from the amplification of reference gene primers within the assay. To quantify the absolute abundance of each unique TCRbeta CDR3 rearrangement, sequence reads were collapsed and filtered. Productive Simpson clonality was computed per sample as the square root of Simpson's diversity index over productive rearrangements. TCRdb's version of the immuneACCESS table is confined to in-frame rearrangements and falls short of the full clone set. An unresolved V gene accounts for under half of the shortfall where checked; the remainder is of unknown origin. V and J calls and clone size are as listed in that table; D and trimming were resolved from the DNA. This sample holds around 78,000 clones; roughly 85% were observed only once. About 26% of the sample comes from the top ten.

In regard to this clone: There is no known antigen for this receptor. Per-base quality was not reported, and no clone a single base away is much larger than it.

The V and J genes are TRBV5-1 and TRBJ2-1, and TRBD1 matches 8 of the central bases. The clonotype comes from a man aged 50 or older with active or convalescent COVID-19. Sequences were obtained from peripheral blood. The nucleotide sequence reads TGCGCCAGCTCGTTACAGGACAGGGTCTACAATGAGCAGTTCTTC. It encodes CASSLQDRVYNEQFF. The CDR3, completed at both ends by the reference TRBV5-1 and TRBJ2-1 genes, gives the full variable domain KAGVTQTPRYLIKTRGQQVTLSCSPISGHRSVSWYQQTPGQGLQFLFEYFSETQRNKGNFPGRFSGRQFSNSRSEMNVSTLELGDSALYLCASSLQDRVYNEQFFGPGTRLTVL.